This paragraph covers one T cell receptor beta chain sequence. At one end the junction does not follow the germline gene, possibly because of a read error. The protocol was immunoSEQ multiplex PCR, while the TCRdb copy is restricted to in-frame clones and leaves out a portion. In the table there are about 160,000 clones, around 94% of which are singletons. The entry originates in a study of control samples from healthy donors and cancer patients. CDR1 is SGDLS, CDR2 YYNGEE, per germline. This CDR3 has 15 residues. This TCR was sampled from a man between 60 and 70 years old with colorectal cancer. The sample consisted of PBMCs. The genes are TRBV9 and TRBJ1-2; TRBD1 aligns across 7 bases. In DNA, the CDR3 is TGTGCCAGCACCCGCACAGGGGTTCTTAACGATGGCTACACCTTC. Amino acid sequence: CASTRTGVLNDGYTF.